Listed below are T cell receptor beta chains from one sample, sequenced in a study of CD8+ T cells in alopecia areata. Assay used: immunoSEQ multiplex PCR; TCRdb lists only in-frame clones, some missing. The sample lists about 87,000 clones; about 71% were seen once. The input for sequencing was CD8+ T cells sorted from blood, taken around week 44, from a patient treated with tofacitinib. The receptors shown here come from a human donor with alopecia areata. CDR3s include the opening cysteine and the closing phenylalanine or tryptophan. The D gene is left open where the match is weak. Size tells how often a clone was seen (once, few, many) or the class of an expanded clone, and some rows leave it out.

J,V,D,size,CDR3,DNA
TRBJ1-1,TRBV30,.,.,CAWGNGAGVNTEAFF,TGTGCCTGGGGGAATGGGGCGGGAGTGAACACTGAAGCTTTCTTT
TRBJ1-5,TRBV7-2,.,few,CASSRGPDNQPQHF,TGTGCCAGCAGCCGGGGGCCGGACAATCAGCCCCAGCATTTT
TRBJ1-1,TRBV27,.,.,CASSLRADTEAFF,TGTGCCAGCAGTTTAAGGGCAGACACTGAAGCTTTCTTT
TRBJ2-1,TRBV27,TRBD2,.,CASHSGNEQFF,TGTGCCAGCCATAGCGGGAATGAGCAGTTCTTC
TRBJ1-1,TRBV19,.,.,CASSVGGTEAFF,TGTGCCAGTAGTGTGGGGGGCACTGAAGCTTTCTTT
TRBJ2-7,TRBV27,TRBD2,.,CASSASGGPISYEQYF,TGTGCCAGCTCGGCTAGCGGGGGGCCCATCTCCTACGAGCAGTACTTC
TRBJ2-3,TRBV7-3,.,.,CASSFRGGVPGDTQYF,TGTGCCAGCAGCTTCAGGGGTGGAGTCCCTGGAGATACGCAGTATTTT
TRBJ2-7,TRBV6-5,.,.,CASSYDPAAYEQYF,TGTGCCAGCAGTTACGATCCCGCAGCCTACGAGCAGTACTTC
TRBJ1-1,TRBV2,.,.,CASSEVGVNPTEAFF,TGTGCCAGCAGTGAGGTTGGGGTAAACCCCACTGAAGCTTTCTTT
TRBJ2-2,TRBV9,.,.,CASSVVNGELFF,TGTGCCAGCAGCGTAGTCAACGGGGAGCTGTTTTTT
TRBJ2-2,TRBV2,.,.,CASRPLMGPGELFF,TGTGCCAGCCGCCCATTGATGGGCCCCGGGGAGCTGTTTTTT
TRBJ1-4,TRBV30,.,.,CACYPRDGAPGKLFF,TGTGCCTGCTACCCCCGGGATGGGGCACCCGGGAAACTGTTTTTT
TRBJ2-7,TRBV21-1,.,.,CASSKPNGGVSYEQYF,TGTGCCAGCAGCAAACCCAACGGGGGCGTATCCTACGAGCAGTACTTC
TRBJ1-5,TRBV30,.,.,CAWSLGSQPQHF,TGTGCCTGGAGTCTTGGGTCACAGCCCCAGCATTTT
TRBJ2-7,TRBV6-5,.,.,CASSYSSTGEQYF,TGTGCCAGCAGTTACTCGTCAACAGGCGAGCAGTACTTC
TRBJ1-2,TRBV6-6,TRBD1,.,CASSYTSGQVGYTF,TGTGCCAGCAGTTACACCTCGGGACAGGTCGGCTACACCTTC
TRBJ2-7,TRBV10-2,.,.,CATQHSYEQYF,TGCGCCACCCAGCACAGCTACGAGCAGTACTTC
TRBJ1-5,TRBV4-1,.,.,CASSQEPDVREPQHF,TGCGCCAGCAGCCAAGAGCCCGACGTCCGAGAGCCCCAGCATTTT
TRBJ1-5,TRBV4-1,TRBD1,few,CASRQQGVNQPQHF,TGCGCCAGCAGACAACAGGGGGTGAATCAGCCCCAGCATTTT
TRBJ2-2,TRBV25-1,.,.,CASSEGFERAGELFF,TGTGCCAGCAGTGAAGGGTTTGAGCGGGCCGGGGAGCTGTTTTTT
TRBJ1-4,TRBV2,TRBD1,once,CASRDGTATNEKLFF,TGTGCCAGCAGAGACGGGACAGCAACTAATGAAAAACTGTTTTTT
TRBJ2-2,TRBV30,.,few,CAWSLDRGSGELFF,TGTGCCTGGAGTTTGGATAGGGGGTCCGGGGAGCTGTTTTTT
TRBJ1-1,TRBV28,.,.,CASSPAPVGKGGAFF,TGTGCCAGCAGCCCAGCCCCGGTTGGGAAGGGTGGAGCTTTCTTT
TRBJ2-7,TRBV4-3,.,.,CASSQGAPLGFLDEQYF,TGCGCCAGCAGCCAAGGGGCCCCATTGGGGTTTCTGGACGAGCAGTACTTC
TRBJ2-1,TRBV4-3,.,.,CASSQVSTGYNEQFF,TGCGCCAGCAGCCAAGTGAGTACAGGGTACAATGAGCAGTTCTTC
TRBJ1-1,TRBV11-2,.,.,CASSYVPTEAFF,TGTGCCAGCAGCTATGTCCCCACTGAAGCTTTCTTT
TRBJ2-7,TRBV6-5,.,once,CASGYGRTEFEQYF,TGTGCCAGCGGTTACGGGCGGACAGAGTTCGAGCAGTACTTC
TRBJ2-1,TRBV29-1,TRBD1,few,CSVAGGQGNEQFF,TGCAGCGTTGCTGGGGGACAGGGGAATGAGCAGTTCTTC
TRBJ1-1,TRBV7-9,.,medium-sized,CASSFLMSGEAFF,TGTGCCAGCAGCTTCCTTATGAGTGGTGAAGCTTTCTTT
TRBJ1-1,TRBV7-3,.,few,CASSEGGNTEAFF,TGTGCCAGCAGCGAAGGGGGGAACACTGAAGCTTTCTTT
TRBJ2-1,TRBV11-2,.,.,CASSLNAEQFF,TGTGCCAGCAGCTTGAACGCTGAGCAGTTCTTC
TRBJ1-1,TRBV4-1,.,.,CASSQDLRQIEAFF,TGCGCCAGCAGCCAAGATCTACGACAGATTGAAGCTTTCTTT
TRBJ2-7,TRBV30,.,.,CAWSVLAYEQYF,TGTGCCTGGAGTGTATTGGCCTACGAGCAGTACTTC
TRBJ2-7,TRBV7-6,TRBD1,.,CASSSGQGIDEQYF,TGTGCCAGCAGCTCGGGACAGGGGATCGACGAGCAGTACTTC
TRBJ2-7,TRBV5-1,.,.,CASSPEQGRVSYEQYF,TGCGCCAGCAGCCCTGAACAGGGTAGAGTTTCCTACGAGCAGTACTTC
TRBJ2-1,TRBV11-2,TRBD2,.,CASRPTSGGYNEQFF,TGTGCCAGCAGACCGACTAGCGGGGGTTACAATGAGCAGTTCTTC
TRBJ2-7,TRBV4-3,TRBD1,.,CASSQDRGTYEQYF,TGCGCCAGCAGCCAAGACAGGGGGACGTACGAGCAGTACTTC
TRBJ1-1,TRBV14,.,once,CASSQTGKNTEAFF,TGTGCCAGCAGCCAAACCGGCAAGAACACTGAAGCTTTCTTT
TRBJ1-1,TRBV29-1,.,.,CSVQTGLNTEAFF,TGCAGCGTTCAGACGGGACTGAACACTGAAGCTTTCTTT
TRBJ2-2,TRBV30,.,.,CAWRQGYTGELFF,TGTGCCTGGAGACAGGGATACACCGGGGAGCTGTTTTTT
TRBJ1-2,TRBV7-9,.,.,CASSFGDRGGYTF,TGTGCCAGCAGCTTTGGGGATCGGGGCGGCTACACCTTC
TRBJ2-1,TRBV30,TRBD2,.,CAWSVEAGGFGSYNEQFF,TGTGCCTGGAGTGTAGAAGCGGGGGGGTTCGGCTCCTACAATGAGCAGTTCTTC
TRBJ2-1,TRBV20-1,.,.,CSARAGTLFF,TGCAGTGCTAGAGCCGGGACTTTGTTCTTC
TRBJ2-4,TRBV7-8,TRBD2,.,CASSLDPRGVAKNIQYF,TGTGCCAGCAGCTTAGATCCGCGGGGGGTTGCCAAAAACATTCAGTACTTC